The 22 T cell receptor beta chains below were found in one sample sequenced in a study of blood T cell repertoires in COVID-19. Generated by immunoSEQ multiplex PCR, the TCRdb table keeps only in-frame clones and is missing some. The sample lists about 300,000 clones, just under 90% occurring once. Sample: peripheral blood. The receptor set was obtained from a woman in her 30s with COVID-19, enrolled during active disease.

This chain links TRBV4-3 with TRBJ1-6; no clear D. From germline, CDR1 is LGHNA and CDR2 YSLEER. Trimming cost V 1 base and J 3 bases, with 7 bases left between them. There are 15 residues in the CDR3. Written as DNA, the CDR3 is TGCGCCAGCAGCCAAGTTGCAGGCTATAATTCACCCCTCCACTTT. Its protein is CASSQVAGYNSPLHF.

V and J are TRBV5-1 and TRBJ1-1, with TRBD1 identical over 9 bases. The germline V gene has CDR1 SGHRS and CDR2 YFSETQ. With V trimmed by 4 bases and J by 4 bases, 11 bases remained unmatched. CDR3 size: 16 residues. CDR3 DNA: TGCGCCAGCAGCCAAACGACAGGGGGTCGTGGCACTGAAGCTTTCTTT. Amino acid sequence: CASSQTTGGRGTEAFF. Using reference TRBV5-1 and TRBJ1-1 for the parts outside the CDR3, the full variable domain is KAGVTQTPRYLIKTRGQQVTLSCSPISGHRSVSWYQQTPGQGLQFLFEYFSETQRNKGNFPGRFSGRQFSNSRSEMNVSTLELGDSALYLCASSQTTGGRGTEAFFGQGTRLTVV.

The genes are TRBV10-3 and TRBJ2-3; a weak D match, TRBD1 (6 bases). The CDR3 spans 14 residues. The V end lost 6 bases, the J end lost 3 bases, and 13 bases lay between the germline ends. The germline gives CDR1 ENHRY, CDR2 SYGVKD. CDR3 residues: CAISLGGSTDTQYF. Here the CDR3 DNA reads TGTGCCATCAGCCTAGGGGGTTCAACAGATACGCAGTATTTT.

V is TRBV27 and J is TRBJ1-2, with TRBD1 matching over 7 bases. CDR3 length equals 15 residues. J gave up 8 bases and V 5 bases, and 14 bases lay outside the gene matches. Germline values: CDR1 MNHEY, CDR2 SMNVEV (reference sequence). For the CDR3, the DNA is TGTGCCAGCAGTAAGAAGGGGGCGCACTCTAAGGGCTACACCTTC. This codes for CASSKKGAHSKGYTF.

V usage is TRBV5-4 and J usage is TRBJ1-6; perhaps TRBD1 as D (5 bases). This CDR3 spans 18 amino acids. Trimming left V 3 bases short and J 1 base short, with 17 bases between. Germline V gene lookup returns CDR1 SGHNT and CDR2 YYREEE (reference sequence). CDR3 sequence (DNA): TGTGCCAGCAGCTCCCGTGGGGGGGGAGGATCCTATAATTCACCCCTCCACTTT. Encoded protein: CASSSRGGGGSYNSPLHF.

V is TRBV4-3 and J is TRBJ2-3; 9 positions agree with TRBD1. Germline CDR1 is LGHNA and CDR2 is YSLEER. The CDR3 loop spans 15 amino acids. V lost 4 bases to trimming and J lost 4 bases; unmatched junction nucleotides: 6. CDR3: CASSRSRTGADTQYF. DNA for the CDR3: TGCGCCAGCAGCCGGTCCCGGACAGGGGCAGATACGCAGTATTTT.

This chain's CDR3 is CATRNSGGASEQFF. In DNA form, the CDR3 reads TGTGCCACCAGAAATAGCGGGGGGGCGTCTGAGCAGTTCTTC. The chain carries TRBV24-1 and TRBJ2-1; TRBD2 agrees at 11 bases. V lost 7 bases and J lost 9; bases outside the gene matches: 7. This CDR3 is built from 14 residues. CDR1 KGHDR and CDR2 SFDVKD come from the germline V gene.

J is TRBJ1-3 and V is TRBV5-6; D unclear. Trimming stripped 2 bases from V and 4 bases from J, with 7 bases between. The CDR3 is made up of 13 amino acids. Germline-derived CDR1 and CDR2 are SGHDT and YYEEEE. The CDR3 bases are TGTGCCAGCAGCTTTGGGCTCGGAAACACCATATATTTT. This encodes CASSFGLGNTIYF.

The J gene is TRBJ2-5, the V gene TRBV4-1, with TRBD2 as a possible D gene (7 bases). Germline lookup yields CDR1 MGHRA and CDR2 YSYEKL. V lost 2 bases to trimming and J lost 4 bases, with 23 bases between them. This CDR3 region has 18 residues. The CDR3, as DNA: TGCGCCAGCAGCCAAAACCCTATGGGCGGGGGCTTGGGAGAGACCCAGTACTTC. This sequence encodes CASSQNPMGGGLGETQYF.

The chain has TRBV6-5 and TRBJ1-4; D is unclear. CDR3 length equals 13 residues. Trimming took 8 bases from V and 4 from J, leaving 11 bases between them. The germline V gene has CDR1 MNHEY and CDR2 SVGAGI. In DNA form, the CDR3 reads TGTGCCAGCTCAACAACCCTTAATGAAAAACTGTTTTTT. Translation gives CASSTTLNEKLFF.

This chain uses TRBV24-1 with TRBJ2-6; D possibly corresponds to TRBD2 (6 bases). CDR1 KGHDR and CDR2 SFDVKD come from the germline V gene. This CDR3 region has 15 residues. Deletions cut 5 bases from V and 4 bases from J, with 11 bases between. The CDR3 is CATSVGGTGANVLTF. CDR3 DNA: TGTGCCACCAGTGTCGGGGGTACCGGGGCCAACGTCCTGACTTTC.

The CDR3 protein is CASSPGFGTDTQYF. The CDR3, as DNA: TGCGCCAGCAGCCCCGGGTTCGGCACAGATACGCAGTATTTT. This chain links TRBV5-1 with TRBJ2-3; D remains ambiguous. V was clipped by 4 bases and J by 1 base, with 10 bases between them. Germline CDR1 SGHRS, CDR2 YFSETQ. CDR3 length: 14 residues.

The chain couples TRBV6-5 to TRBJ1-2; tentative D call: TRBD1 (6 bases). Trimming shortened V by 8 bases and J by 6 bases, and 16 bases separated the two germline ends. Germline CDR1 and CDR2: MNHEY and SVGAGI. This CDR3 is built from 13 residues. This chain's CDR3 is CASRKIGGDGYTF. Written as DNA, the CDR3 is TGTGCCAGCCGAAAAATAGGGGGGGATGGCTACACCTTC.

The gene calls are TRBV2 and TRBJ1-6, with a tentative D call TRBD1 (6 bases). The CDR3 loop spans 14 amino acids. In germline, CDR1 is SNHLY, CDR2 FYNNEI. V lost 1 base and J lost 6, with 7 bases in between. CDR3 in amino acids: CASSEGDINSPLHF. In DNA, the CDR3 is TGTGCCAGCAGTGAAGGGGACATTAATTCACCCCTCCACTTT.

The chain recombines TRBV18 with TRBJ2-2; unclear D gene. The V gene lost 3 bases and the J gene lost 6 bases, with 2 bases spanning the gap. The CDR3 has 11 residues. Germline V gene lookup returns CDR1 KGHSH and CDR2 LQKENI. This CDR3 is CASSPSGELFF. As DNA, the CDR3 is TGTGCCAGCTCACCCTCCGGGGAGCTGTTTTTT. Using reference TRBV18 and TRBJ2-2 for the parts outside the CDR3, the full variable domain is NAGVMQNPRHLVRRRGQEARLRCSPMKGHSHVYWYRQLPEEGLKFMVYLQKENIIDESGMPKERFSAEFPKEGPSILRIQQVVRGDSAAYFCASSPSGELFFGEGSRLTVL.

As for this clone: Other nucleotide sequences from this sample produce the same CDR3. J is TRBJ1-2 and V is TRBV29-1; 7 bases agree with TRBD1. The CDR3 runs to 11 residues. The V and J ends lost 3 bases and 6 bases, in that order; junction bases with no gene match: 1. Germline V CDR1 and CDR2: SQVTM, ANQGSEA. The CDR3 DNA follows: TGCAGCGTTGATACAGGGGATGGCTACACCTTC. It specifies CSVDTGDGYTF.

This sequence joins TRBV5-1 and TRBJ1-1, with TRBD1 as a possible D gene (5 bases). CDR1 is SGHRS and CDR2 is YFSETQ in the germline V gene. The CDR3 extends over 16 amino acids. Trimming stripped 2 bases from V and 0 bases from J, with 14 bases between. Here the CDR3 reads CASSLGDRNMNTEAFF. The CDR3 nucleotides are TGCGCCAGCAGCTTAGGAGACAGAAACATGAACACTGAAGCTTTCTTT. Filled out from reference TRBV5-1 and TRBJ1-1, the complete variable domain reads KAGVTQTPRYLIKTRGQQVTLSCSPISGHRSVSWYQQTPGQGLQFLFEYFSETQRNKGNFPGRFSGRQFSNSRSEMNVSTLELGDSALYLCASSLGDRNMNTEAFFGQGTRLTVV.

V and J are TRBV2 and TRBJ2-1, with 11 bases lining up with TRBD2. V shed 5 bases and J 0 bases; nucleotides not matched to a gene: 3. The CDR3 runs to 16 residues. Germline-derived CDR1 and CDR2 are SNHLY and FYNNEI. The CDR3, as DNA: TGTGCCAGCAGTTCTAGCGGGGGGAGCTCCTACAATGAGCAGTTCTTC. Translating gives CASSSSGGSSYNEQFF.

The chain combines TRBV28 with TRBJ1-5, with D unresolved. Trimming took 0 bases from V and 4 from J, leaving 7 bases between them. The CDR3 runs to 14 residues. In germline, CDR1 is MDHEN, CDR2 SYDVKM. CDR3 sequence: CASSLWSGNQPQHF. CDR3 nucleotides: TGTGCCAGCAGTTTATGGTCGGGAAATCAGCCCCAGCATTTT.

V gene TRBV5-5 combines with J gene TRBJ2-1; TRBD1 matches at 8 bases. Germline CDR1 is SGHKS and CDR2 is YYEKEE (reference sequence). CDR3 length: 15 amino acids. The V segment lost 0 bases and the J segment 3 bases; nucleotides outside the gene matches: 2. The CDR3 DNA reads as TGTGCCAGCAGCTTGGAGGACAGGGACTACAATGAGCAGTTCTTC. It codes for CASSLEDRDYNEQFF.

The chain has TRBV5-5 and TRBJ2-7; 7 positions agree with TRBD2. Germline CDR1 reads SGHKS; CDR2 reads YYEKEE (reference sequence). The CDR3 is 13 residues long. Trimming took 2 bases from V and 6 from J; bases not matched to a gene: 5. The CDR3 coding sequence is TGTGCCAGCAGCTTCGGCGGGGGAGGCGAGCAGTACTTC. Translating gives CASSFGGGGEQYF. The whole variable domain, filled in from reference TRBV5-5 and TRBJ2-7, reads DAGVTQSPTHLIKTRGQQVTLRCSPISGHKSVSWYQQVLGQGPQFIFQYYEKEERGRGNFPDRFSARQFPNYSSELNVNALLLGDSALYLCASSFGGGGEQYFGPGTRLTVT.

This clone has only one observation. The V call is TRBV5-8, the J call TRBJ1-1, with no clear D. Germline V lookup: CDR1 SGHTS, CDR2 YDEGEE. V was trimmed by 4 bases and J by 7 bases, leaving 11 bases between them. The CDR3 is 12 amino acids. CDR3 residues: CASSVANFEAFF. DNA of the CDR3: TGTGCCAGCAGCGTAGCGAACTTTGAAGCTTTCTTT.